One and the same sample provided the 17 T cell receptor beta chains below, sequenced in a study of T cell responses to AZD1222 COVID-19 vaccine. Measured with immunoSEQ multiplex PCR; TCRdb has only the in-frame clones, and not every one. The profile shows 160,000 or so clones, approximately 91% of them singletons. The source material was peripheral blood, sampled on day 0 of AZD1222 vaccination. The receptors derive from an adult in good health.

The chain employs TRBV6-2 or TRBV6-3 and TRBJ1-2; D is undetermined. V was pared by 4 bases and J by 1 base, with 10 bases between. The CDR3 extends over 14 amino acids. CDR1 and CDR2 from the germline V gene are MNHEY and SVGEGT. The CDR3 spells CASSSAEINYGYTF. In DNA, the CDR3 is TGTGCCAGCAGTTCGGCAGAAATTAACTATGGCTACACCTTC.

The chain combines TRBV6-4 with TRBJ1-6; TRBD1 is a possible D gene (5 bases). The germline V and J ends were trimmed by 6 bases and 9 bases, with 12 bases remaining between them. The CDR3 loop spans 13 amino acids. Germline V gives CDR1 MRHNA, CDR2 SNTAGT. The CDR3 spells CASSRDGGSPLHF. The DNA of the CDR3 is TGTGCCAGCAGCCGGGACGGAGGTTCACCCCTCCACTTT.

The gene calls are TRBV6-1 and TRBJ1-2; D is perhaps TRBD1 (6 bases). There are 13 residues in the CDR3. V was cut by 1 base and J by 8 bases, with 11 bases left in between. Per the germline V gene, CDR1 is MNHNS and CDR2 is SASEGT. CDR3 sequence reads: CASSEVTGWGYTF. DNA of the CDR3: TGTGCCAGCAGTGAAGTCACAGGGTGGGGCTACACCTTC.

DNA for the CDR3: TGTGCCAGCAGTTCGGGGGGCGGCCGGGGGACTGAAGCTTTCTTT. It yields the protein CASSSGGGRGTEAFF. The gene calls are TRBV6-5 and TRBJ1-1; tentatively, D is TRBD1 (6 bases). CDR1 is MNHEY, CDR2 SVGAGI, per germline. Trimming left V 4 bases short and J 5 bases short, with 17 bases between. The CDR3 is made up of 15 amino acids.

This sequence joins TRBV5-6 and TRBJ1-5; D ambiguous. The length of the CDR3 is 12 residues. With 4 bases removed from V and 4 bases from J, the gap between germline ends came to 6 bases. Per germline, CDR1 SGHDT and CDR2 YYEEEE. The CDR3: CASSRYNQPQHF. The CDR3 DNA follows: TGTGCCAGCAGCCGATATAATCAGCCCCAGCATTTT.

This chain connects TRBV7-9 to TRBJ2-5; the D gene is possibly TRBD2 (6 bases). The CDR3 loop spans 14 amino acids. Germline CDR1 and CDR2: SEHNR and FQNEAQ (reference sequence). The ends were cut back, 5 bases at V and 5 bases at J, with 15 bases in the middle. Here the CDR3 reads CASSKPGGSETQYF. The CDR3 DNA follows: TGTGCCAGCAGCAAACCCGGGGGTTCGGAGACCCAGTACTTC.

V usage is TRBV5-4 and J usage is TRBJ2-7, with 10 bases identical to TRBD1. This CDR3 spans 15 amino acids. V was pared by 2 bases and J by 4 bases, with 6 bases of the junction left unmatched. CDR1 and CDR2 from the germline V gene are SGHNT and YYREEE (reference sequence). CDR3 amino acids: CASSFSPGQGYEQYF. CDR3 nucleotide sequence: TGTGCCAGCAGCTTTAGTCCGGGACAGGGGTACGAGCAGTACTTC.

The chain joins TRBV3-1 (or the pseudogene TRBV3-2) to TRBJ1-1; D is possibly TRBD1 (6 bases). V was cut by 1 base and J by 1 base, with 7 bases left in between. This CDR3 has 14 amino acids. From germline, CDR1 is LGHDT and CDR2 YNNKEL (reference sequence). This CDR3 is CASSQGDKNTEAFF. In DNA form, the CDR3 reads TGTGCCAGCAGCCAAGGGGACAAGAACACTGAAGCTTTCTTT.

The table lists this clone with a few counts. The V gene is TRBV20-1, the J gene TRBJ1-1; tentative D call: TRBD1 (6 bases). Germline V gene lookup returns CDR1 DFQATT and CDR2 SNEGSKA (reference sequence). Trimming shortened V by 3 bases and J by 11 bases, and 13 bases separated the two germline ends. The CDR3 length is 11 residues. The CDR3 bases are TGCAGTGCTAGGGGAGGGGGTAGGGCTTTCTTT. It specifies CSARGGGRAFF.

This chain connects TRBV11-1 to TRBJ2-7; 8 nucleotides agree with TRBD1. Germline assignment: CDR1 SGHAT and CDR2 FQDESV (reference sequence). V gave up 5 bases and J gave up 4 bases; unmatched junction bases: 7. The CDR3 runs to 14 residues. DNA for the CDR3: TGTGCCAGCAGCACCGGGACAGGATGGTACGAGCAGTACTTC. Translating gives CASSTGTGWYEQYF.

This clone was seen more than once but under ten times. The chain has TRBV14 and TRBJ2-2, with 12 positions matching TRBD2. The CDR3 sequence is 17 residues long. The V segment lost 6 bases and the J segment 4 bases; nucleotides outside the gene matches: 9. Germline values: CDR1 SGHDN, CDR2 FVKESK. The CDR3 bases are TGTGCCAGCAGTCGACGACTAGCGGGGGCCTTCACCGGGGAGCTGTTTTTT. This codes for CASSRRLAGAFTGELFF. Full variable domain (missing parts from reference TRBV14 and TRBJ2-2): EAGVTQFPSHSVIEKGQTVTLRCDPISGHDNLYWYRRVMGKEIKFLLHFVKESKQDESGMPNNRFLAERTGGTYSTLKVQPAELEDSGVYFCASSRRLAGAFTGELFFGEGSRLTVL.

The genes are TRBV3-1 (or the pseudogene TRBV3-2) and TRBJ2-3; a weak D match, TRBD2 (5 bases). V was pared by 4 bases and J by 2 bases, with 13 bases between. Germline lookup yields CDR1 LGHDT and CDR2 YNNKEL (reference sequence). This CDR3 is 15 amino acids long. The CDR3 region is CASSLAAGDTDTQYF. The CDR3 nucleotides are TGTGCCAGCAGCCTGGCGGCCGGGGACACAGATACGCAGTATTTT.

This chain links TRBV27 with TRBJ2-7, with TRBD2 matching over 7 bases. The V gene's germline CDR1 is MNHEY and CDR2 SMNVEV (reference sequence). Trimming at V came to 0 bases and at J to 0 bases, leaving 5 bases not matched to a gene. The CDR3 contains 16 residues. CDR3 sequence reads: CASSLSPGGPSYEQYF. The CDR3 DNA follows: TGTGCCAGCAGTTTATCCCCGGGAGGCCCCTCCTACGAGCAGTACTTC.

V usage is TRBV5-4 and J usage is TRBJ1-2; 7 bases agree with TRBD1. This CDR3 is 15 amino acids long. Per the germline V gene, CDR1 is SGHNT and CDR2 is YYREEE (reference sequence). V shed 5 bases and J 1 base; nucleotides not matched to a gene: 8. CDR3 sequence (DNA): TGTGCCAGCAGGTTATTGGGACAGCGTAACTATGGCTACACCTTC. It translates to CASRLLGQRNYGYTF.

The J gene is TRBJ1-5, the V gene TRBV28; 7 bases agree with TRBD1. Germline V gives CDR1 MDHEN, CDR2 SYDVKM. The length of the CDR3 is 15 residues. The trim removed 2 bases at V and 5 bases at J, leaving 6 bases unmatched. The CDR3 DNA reads TGTGCCAGCAGTTTACCTCAGGGGGTCTATCAGCCCCAGCATTTT. It translates to CASSLPQGVYQPQHF.

The chain couples TRBV7-2 to TRBJ1-6; D gene uncertain. CDR3 length: 16 residues. From germline, CDR1 is SGHTA and CDR2 FQGNSA. Trimming took 2 bases from V and 4 from J, leaving 12 bases between them. Here the CDR3 reads CASSLRSGTYNSPLHF. The CDR3 DNA is TGTGCCAGCAGCTTACGGTCCGGAACATATAATTCACCCCTCCACTTT.

This clone showed up just once. The chain employs TRBV5-1 and TRBJ1-1; no clear D. Looked up from germline, CDR1 is SGHRS and CDR2 is YFSETQ. V gave up 0 bases and J gave up 1 base, with 10 bases separating them. CDR3 length: 15 amino acids. DNA of the CDR3: TGCGCCAGCAGCTTGGCAGGAAAGGGGAACACTGAAGCTTTCTTT. It codes for CASSLAGKGNTEAFF.